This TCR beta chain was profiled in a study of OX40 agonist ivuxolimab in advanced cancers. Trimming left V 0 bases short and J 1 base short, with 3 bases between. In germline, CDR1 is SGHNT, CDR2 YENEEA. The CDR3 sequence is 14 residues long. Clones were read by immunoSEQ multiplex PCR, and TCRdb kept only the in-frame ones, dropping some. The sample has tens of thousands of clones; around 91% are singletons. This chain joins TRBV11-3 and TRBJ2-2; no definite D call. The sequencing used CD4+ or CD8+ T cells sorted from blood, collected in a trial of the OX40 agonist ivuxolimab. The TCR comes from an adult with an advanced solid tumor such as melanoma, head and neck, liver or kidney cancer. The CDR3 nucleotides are TGTGCCAGCAGCTTAGACATGAACACCGGGGAGCTGTTTTTT. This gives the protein CASSLDMNTGELFF.